The rows below give T cell receptor beta chains drawn from one sample of a study of control samples from healthy donors and cancer patients. Repertoires were generated with immunoSEQ multiplex PCR, while TCRdb's copy carries only in-frame clones and drops some. Of 17,000 or so clones in the sample, 85% to 90% were seen once. Sequencing used PBMCs. These receptors all stem from a man aged 60 to 75 with head and neck cancer. Each CDR3 is given with its conserved first and last residue. A D gene is named only where the DNA matches it firmly. Expanded clones are given a class, and other clones once, few, many or no size at all.

. TRBJ1-1 few TRBV2 CASRVRGNTEAFF TGTGCCAGCAGAGTCAGGGGGAACACTGAAGCTTTCTTT
TRBD2 TRBJ2-1 . TRBV29-1 CSVNGGGPGTFYDEQFF TGCAGCGTTAACGGCGGGGGGCCCGGCACCTTCTACGATGAGCAGTTCTTC
. TRBJ2-3 . TRBV6-1 CASSEGRDWTDTQYF TGTGCCAGCAGTGAAGGCCGGGACTGGACAGATACGCAGTATTTT
. TRBJ1-6 once TRBV5-4 CASSLGGTNSPLHF TGTGCCAGCAGCTTGGGGGGGACTAATTCACCCCTCCACTTT
TRBD1 TRBJ1-2 . TRBV6-5 CASSLDRRVDNGYTF TGTGCCAGCAGTTTGGACAGGCGGGTCGATAATGGCTACACCTTC
. TRBJ2-2 . TRBV12-3/TRBV12-4 CASSLGRGELFF TGTGCCAGCAGTTTAGGGCGCGGGGAGCTGTTTTTT
. TRBJ1-3 . TRBV18 CASSPSLGRTSGNTIYF TGTGCCAGCTCACCAAGCCTCGGACGGACCTCTGGAAACACCATATATTTT
. TRBJ1-1 . TRBV5-6 CASSLFGGTLNTEAFF TGTGCCAGCAGCTTGTTCGGGGGGACACTAAACACTGAAGCTTTCTTT
. TRBJ2-5 few TRBV7-9 CASSLRSLTEETQYF TGTGCCAGCAGCTTACGATCCCTGACGGAGGAGACCCAGTACTTC
. TRBJ2-2 . TRBV5-8 CASSPGTSFTGELFF TGTGCCAGCAGCCCCGGGACTTCGTTCACCGGGGAGCTGTTTTTT
TRBD1 TRBJ2-7 . TRBV11-1 CASSSAGDRGTYEQYF TGTGCCAGCAGCTCCGCGGGGGACAGGGGGACCTACGAGCAGTACTTC
. TRBJ2-7 . TRBV5-1 CASSEGASYEQYF TGCGCCAGTTCAGAAGGGGCCTCCTACGAGCAGTACTTC
TRBD1 TRBJ2-7 . TRBV27 CASSLSLQGTYEQYF TGTGCCAGCAGTTTATCACTACAGGGGACCTACGAGCAGTACTTC
TRBD1 TRBJ2-1 . TRBV18 CASSPLKGAGEQFF TGTGCCAGCTCACCATTAAAGGGGGCGGGTGAGCAGTTCTTC
. TRBJ1-6 . TRBV18 CASSPKDSLGSPLHF TGTGCCAGCTCACCAAAGGACAGCTTGGGTTCACCCCTCCACTTT
. TRBJ2-3 . TRBV5-8 CASSLTTDTQYF TGTGCCAGCAGCTTAACCACAGATACGCAGTATTTT
. TRBJ1-6 . TRBV2 CASSVDDSMNSPLHF TGTGCCAGCAGTGTGGACGACAGTATGAATTCACCCCTCCACTTT
. TRBJ1-6 few TRBV6-5 CASSYSRSSYNSPLHF TGTGCCAGCAGTTACTCGAGGAGCTCCTATAATTCACCCCTCCACTTT
. TRBJ1-2 . TRBV20-1 CSASRQGSGYTF TGCAGTGCTAGTCGGCAGGGAAGTGGCTACACCTTC
. TRBJ2-3 . TRBV6-5 CASSFLFGGRDTQYF TGTGCCAGCAGTTTTCTCTTCGGGGGCAGAGATACGCAGTATTTT
TRBD2 TRBJ2-1 . TRBV5-4 CASSATSGGMNEQFF TGTGCCAGCAGCGCGACTAGCGGGGGAATGAATGAGCAGTTCTTC
TRBD2 TRBJ2-2 . TRBV5-1 CASSPTSGGALGELFF TGCGCCAGCAGCCCTACTAGCGGGGGGGCCCTCGGGGAGCTGTTTTTT
. TRBJ2-5 . TRBV12-5 CASGSLGVQETQYF TGTGCTAGTGGCTCCTTGGGGGTTCAAGAGACCCAGTACTTC
. TRBJ1-5 . TRBV6-5 CASSLRTPNQPQHF TGTGCCAGCAGTCTTCGGACACCTAATCAGCCCCAGCATTTT
. TRBJ1-6 . TRBV5-6 CASSLVQGSSPLHF TGTGCCAGCAGCTTGGTCCAGGGCAGTTCACCCCTCCACTTT
. TRBJ2-1 once TRBV5-4 CASSRTSNSYNEQFF TGTGCCAGCAGCCGGACATCAAACTCCTACAATGAGCAGTTCTTC
TRBD1 TRBJ2-5 . TRBV5-1 CASSRNRGRETQYF TGCGCCAGCAGCCGAAACAGGGGACGAGAGACCCAGTACTTC
TRBD1 TRBJ2-7 . TRBV28 CASSLGQAGSYEQYF TGTGCCAGCAGCTTGGGACAGGCCGGCTCCTACGAGCAGTACTTC
TRBD2 TRBJ2-3 . TRBV6-4 CASGGVAGEVDTQYF TGTGCCAGCGGGGGAGTAGCGGGGGAAGTGGATACGCAGTATTTT
TRBD2 TRBJ2-7 . TRBV9 CASSVAMASGAEQYF TGTGCCAGCAGCGTAGCTATGGCTAGCGGGGCCGAGCAGTACTTC
. TRBJ1-5 . TRBV25-1 CASSEGQQPQHF TGTGCCAGCAGTGAAGGGCAGCAGCCCCAGCATTTT
. TRBJ2-7 few TRBV13 CASSPGLAGSYEQYF TGTGCCAGCAGCCCCGGCTTGGCGGGGTCCTACGAGCAGTACTTC
. TRBJ1-2 . TRBV6-5 CASTHGGARPYGYTF TGTGCCAGCACCCACGGGGGGGCTCGCCCCTATGGCTACACCTTC
. TRBJ1-2 . TRBV5-6 CASSLGSNYGYTF TGTGCCAGCAGCTTAGGCAGTAACTATGGCTACACCTTC
TRBD1 TRBJ2-7 once TRBV2 CASSSQGAGMYEQYF TGTGCCAGCAGCTCACAGGGGGCAGGCATGTACGAGCAGTACTTC
. TRBJ1-1 . TRBV7-6 CASSLGAGTEAFF TGTGCCAGCAGCTTAGGCGCAGGGACTGAAGCTTTCTTT
. TRBJ1-1 . TRBV27 CASRYLDRNTEAFF TGTGCCAGCAGATACCTGGACAGGAACACTGAAGCTTTCTTT
. TRBJ1-1 . TRBV7-2 CASSPTTITEAFF TGTGCCAGCAGCCCGACGACTATCACTGAAGCTTTCTTT
. TRBJ2-1 . TRBV18 CASSPPAGHNEQFF TGTGCCAGCTCACCACCAGCGGGCCACAATGAGCAGTTCTTC
TRBD2 TRBJ2-5 . TRBV6-5 CASSYSTSGGETQYF TGTGCCAGCAGTTACTCGACTAGCGGGGGGGAGACCCAGTACTTC
. TRBJ1-1 . TRBV19 CASRRRGEVNTEAFF TGTGCCAGTCGTCGACGCGGGGAGGTAAACACTGAAGCTTTCTTT
. TRBJ1-5 medium-sized TRBV2 CASSREGTGGNQPQHF TGTGCCAGCAGTAGGGAGGGAACGGGCGGCAATCAGCCCCAGCATTTT
. TRBJ2-2 . TRBV11-2 CASSLTHMAGELFF TGTGCCAGCAGCTTAACCCATATGGCCGGGGAGCTGTTTTTT
. TRBJ1-2 . TRBV5-4 CASSLATGRYGYTF TGTGCCAGCAGCTTGGCCACAGGAAGATATGGCTACACCTTC
TRBD1 TRBJ1-2 . TRBV6-1 CASYSTGDYGYTF TGTGCCAGCTACTCGACAGGGGACTATGGCTACACCTTC
. TRBJ1-2 . TRBV27 CASSLSRRGESNYGYTF TGTGCCAGCAGTTTATCTAGGAGGGGCGAATCTAACTATGGCTACACCTTC
. TRBJ2-1 . TRBV3-1/TRBV3-2 CASSGGPGAVSHEQFF TGTGCCAGCAGCGGGGGCCCTGGCGCGGTGAGCCATGAGCAGTTCTTC
. TRBJ2-5 few TRBV3-1/TRBV3-2 CASSLETQYF TGTGCCAGCAGCCTAGAGACCCAGTACTTC
. TRBJ2-3 . TRBV5-6 CASSLRWGGQYF TGTGCCAGCAGCTTGAGGTGGGGTGGGCAGTATTTT
. TRBJ2-7 . TRBV6-7 CASSYSNRALYEQYF TGTGCCAGCAGTTACTCCAACAGGGCCCTCTACGAGCAGTACTTC
TRBD1 TRBJ1-2 . TRBV27 CASTPGQGLGVYGYTF TGTGCCAGCACCCCGGGACAGGGGTTGGGGGTCTATGGCTACACCTTC